This is a list of T cell receptor beta chains from one sample in a study of blood T cell repertoires in COVID-19. The method was immunoSEQ multiplex PCR; TCRdb's version includes in-frame clones alone and lacks a portion of them. This sample carries about 400,000 clones, more than 80% of them seen once, and the ten largest clones take 0.95% to 1.5%. Sequencing used peripheral blood. These receptor sequences come from a man aged 35 to 55 with acute or convalescent COVID-19. Both conserved end residues are part of each CDR3.

V: TRBV18
CDR3: CASSPRTGYEQYF

V: TRBV13
CDR3: CASSLVRGETQYF

V: TRBV19
CDR3: CASSFQGVRTEAFF

V: TRBV12-5
CDR3: CASGYSQGGTGNTIYF

V: TRBV7-2
CDR3: CASSSGGLIGITEAFF

V: TRBV7-8
CDR3: CASSLGSGGNEQFF

V: TRBV3-1/TRBV3-2
CDR3: CASSTHREGTQYF

V: TRBV27
CDR3: CASGSSRGGELFF

V: TRBV18
CDR3: CASSVAGDIYEQYF

V: TRBV6-4
CDR3: CASIKEGGGTDTQYF

V: TRBV5-3
CDR3: CARSQRQLTGELFF

V: TRBV9
CDR3: CASSVTRQNTGELFF

V: TRBV11-3
CDR3: CASKEETNTGELFF

V: TRBV4-2
CDR3: CASSRATGGDNEKLFF

V: TRBV21-1
CDR3: CASSTPGQISYGYTF

V: TRBV7-3
CDR3: CASSLIREEAFF

V: TRBV29-1
CDR3: CSLGDGLGTEAFF

V: TRBV19
CDR3: CASSLLRGGTGELFF

V: TRBV15
CDR3: CATSRVKQGGSGYTF

V: TRBV6-2/TRBV6-3
CDR3: CASSYSTGANVLTF

V: TRBV11-2
CDR3: CASSLDQSGGGYGYTF

V: TRBV29-1
CDR3: CSVEIENTEAFF

V: TRBV6-2/TRBV6-3
CDR3: CASSPRDTLQEGRGYTF

V: TRBV28
CDR3: CASSLWGLAGPHEQFF

V: TRBV5-6
CDR3: CASRGGRRDTQYF

V: TRBV4-2
CDR3: CASSQEYQGGSTEAFF

V: TRBV14
CDR3: CASSQDLYSSYNEQFF

V: TRBV5-1
CDR3: CASSLRESYGYTF

V: TRBV5-1
CDR3: CASSLRLAGGLYEQYF

V: TRBV19
CDR3: CASTVGAGVADTQYF

V: TRBV15
CDR3: CATSRVPQGVQPQHF

V: TRBV7-9
CDR3: CASSMRDWSTDTQYF

V: TRBV19
CDR3: CASSGQGQGAKLYEQYF

V: TRBV6-6
CDR3: CASIIGQYTGELFF

V: TRBV12-3/TRBV12-4
CDR3: CASLAGANVLTF

V: TRBV5-1
CDR3: CASRGGTATNEKLFF

V: TRBV11-2
CDR3: CASSLGTGVGYGYTF

V: TRBV19
CDR3: CASSIMEAGNQPQHF

V: TRBV15
CDR3: CATSRPKGYTEAFF

V: TRBV28
CDR3: CASSWPDSAASTDTQYF

V: TRBV30
CDR3: CAWSGSGYEQYF

V: TRBV9
CDR3: CASSVGTGNSPLHF

V: TRBV6-5
CDR3: CASTITPGTEAFF

V: TRBV6-5
CDR3: CASSSLEGGAYEQYF

V: TRBV4-2
CDR3: CASSQDGQGAGNTIYF

V: TRBV5-4
CDR3: CASSLRGYNSPLHF

V: TRBV2
CDR3: CASASSSSRYEQYF

V: TRBV13
CDR3: CASSTGGYEQYF

V: TRBV6-4
CDR3: CASSGRLAGELDEQFF

V: TRBV9
CDR3: CASSVLTGNDSPLHF

V: TRBV19
CDR3: CASSIERGDTAFF

V: TRBV7-9
CDR3: CASSLYINEQFF

V: TRBV6-6
CDR3: CASSPFTAGGTYNEQFF

V: TRBV5-1
CDR3: CASSFDGRGAGNTIYF

V: TRBV7-2
CDR3: CASSLAPGQGSYEQYF

V: TRBV27
CDR3: CASSRTGTGTYEQYF

V: TRBV18
CDR3: CASSRTTSGGEEQFF